This passage covers 4 T cell receptor beta chains from one sample sequenced in a study of blood T cell repertoires in COVID-19. Measured with immunoSEQ multiplex PCR; TCRdb has only the in-frame clones, and not every one. This table holds roughly 200,000 clones, around nine tenths found once. Sequencing was carried out using peripheral blood. These receptors all come from a man between 60 and 70 years old who had recovered from COVID-19.

This clone was recorded only once. V usage is TRBV9 and J usage is TRBJ2-7; D unclear. The CDR3 covers 14 residues. V was trimmed by 0 bases and J by 6 bases, leaving 13 bases between them. Germline assignment: CDR1 SGDLS and CDR2 YYNGEE. The CDR3, as DNA: TGTGCCAGCAGCGTAGGAGGCAGCGTTTCCGAGCAGTACTTC. Translation gives CASSVGGSVSEQYF.

V is TRBV28 and J is TRBJ1-4, with TRBD1 as a possible D gene (5 bases). Germline V lookup: CDR1 MDHEN, CDR2 SYDVKM. This CDR3 contains 15 residues. Trimming took off 2 bases at V and 0 bases at J, with 7 bases between the two ends. CDR3 sequence (DNA): TGTGCCAGCAGTTTACCGGGGGCAACTAATGAAAAACTGTTTTTT. Residues: CASSLPGATNEKLFF.

The rearrangement joins TRBV10-2 to TRBJ2-4; a weak D match, TRBD1 (6 bases). Trimming pared 2 bases from V and 6 bases from J, leaving 8 bases between. Germline V gives CDR1 WSHSY, CDR2 SAAADI. The CDR3 covers 13 residues. The DNA of the CDR3 is TGCGCCAGCAGTGAGGTCAGGGGAAACATTCAGTACTTC. Protein: CASSEVRGNIQYF.

The chain joins TRBV11-1 to TRBJ2-5; 11 bases agree with TRBD2. CDR3 length: 14 amino acids. Germline V lookup: CDR1 SGHAT, CDR2 FQDESV (reference sequence). V shed 5 bases and J 3 bases; nucleotides not matched to a gene: 2. CDR3 DNA sequence: TGTGCCAGCAGCACTAGCGGGGGAAAAGAGACCCAGTACTTC. It specifies CASSTSGGKETQYF.